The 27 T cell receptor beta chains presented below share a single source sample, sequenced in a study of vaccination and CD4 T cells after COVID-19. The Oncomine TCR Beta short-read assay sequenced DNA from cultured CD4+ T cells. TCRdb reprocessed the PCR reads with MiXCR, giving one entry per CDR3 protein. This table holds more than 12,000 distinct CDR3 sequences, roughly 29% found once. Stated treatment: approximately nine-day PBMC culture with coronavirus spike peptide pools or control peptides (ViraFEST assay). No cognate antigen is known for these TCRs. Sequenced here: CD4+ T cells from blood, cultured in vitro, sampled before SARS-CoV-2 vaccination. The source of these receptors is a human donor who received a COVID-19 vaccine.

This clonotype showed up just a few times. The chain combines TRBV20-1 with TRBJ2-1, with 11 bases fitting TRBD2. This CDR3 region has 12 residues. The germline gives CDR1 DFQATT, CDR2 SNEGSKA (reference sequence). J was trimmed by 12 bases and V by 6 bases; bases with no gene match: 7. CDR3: CSAISGGDPQFF. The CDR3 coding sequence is TGCAGTGCCATTAGCGGGGGGGACCCGCAGTTCTTC.

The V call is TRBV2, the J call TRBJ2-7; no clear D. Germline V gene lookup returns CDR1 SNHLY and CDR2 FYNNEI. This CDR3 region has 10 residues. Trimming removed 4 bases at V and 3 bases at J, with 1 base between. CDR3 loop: CASSVYEQYF. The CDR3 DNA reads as TGTGCCAGCAGTGTCTACGAGCAGTACTTC.

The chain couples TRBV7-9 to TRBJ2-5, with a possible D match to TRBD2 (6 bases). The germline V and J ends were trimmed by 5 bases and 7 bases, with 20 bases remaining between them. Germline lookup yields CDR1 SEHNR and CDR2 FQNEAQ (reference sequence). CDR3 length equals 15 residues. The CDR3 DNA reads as TGTGCCAGCAGCCCCCGGGACTTCAACCTAGGGACCCAGTACTTC. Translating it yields CASSPRDFNLGTQYF.

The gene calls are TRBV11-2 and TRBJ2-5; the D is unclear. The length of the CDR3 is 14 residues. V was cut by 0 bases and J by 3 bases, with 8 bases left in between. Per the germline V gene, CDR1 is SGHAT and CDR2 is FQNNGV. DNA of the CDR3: TGTGCCAGCAGCTTAGACTATGGAAAAGAGACCCAGTACTTC. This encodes CASSLDYGKETQYF.

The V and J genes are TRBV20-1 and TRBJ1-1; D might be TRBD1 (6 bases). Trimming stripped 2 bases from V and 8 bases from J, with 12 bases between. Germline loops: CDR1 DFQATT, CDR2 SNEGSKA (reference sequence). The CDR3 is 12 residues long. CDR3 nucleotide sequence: TGCAGTGCTAGATGGAGGGGGAACGAAGCTTTCTTT. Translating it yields CSARWRGNEAFF.

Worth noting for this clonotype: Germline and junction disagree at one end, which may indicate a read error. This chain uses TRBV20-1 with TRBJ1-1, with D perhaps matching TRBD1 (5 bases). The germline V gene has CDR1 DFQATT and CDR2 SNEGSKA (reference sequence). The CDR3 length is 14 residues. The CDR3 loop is CSAEDPNQGSLALF. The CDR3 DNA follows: TGCAGTGCTGAAGATCCGAACCAGGGCTCTCTGGCTCTCTTT.

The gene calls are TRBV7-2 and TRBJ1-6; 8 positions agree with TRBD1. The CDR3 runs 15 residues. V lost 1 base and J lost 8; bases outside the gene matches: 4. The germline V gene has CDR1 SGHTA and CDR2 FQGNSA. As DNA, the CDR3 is TGTGCCAGCAGCTTAGGAGACAGGGGCTATTCACCCCTCCACTTT. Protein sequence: CASSLGDRGYSPLHF.

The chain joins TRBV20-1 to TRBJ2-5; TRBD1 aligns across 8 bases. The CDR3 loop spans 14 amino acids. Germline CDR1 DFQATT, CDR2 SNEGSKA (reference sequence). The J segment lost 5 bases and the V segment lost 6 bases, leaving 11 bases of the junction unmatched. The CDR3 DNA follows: TGCAGTGCGAGACCTACCAGGGGGCTTGAGACCCAGTACTTC. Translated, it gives CSARPTRGLETQYF.

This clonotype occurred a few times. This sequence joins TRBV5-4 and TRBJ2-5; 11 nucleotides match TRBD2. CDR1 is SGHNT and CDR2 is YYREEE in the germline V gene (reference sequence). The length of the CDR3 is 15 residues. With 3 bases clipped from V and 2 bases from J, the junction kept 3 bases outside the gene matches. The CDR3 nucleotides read TGTGCCAGCAGCTCTAGCGGGGGGCCTCAAGAGACCCAGTACTTC. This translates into CASSSSGGPQETQYF. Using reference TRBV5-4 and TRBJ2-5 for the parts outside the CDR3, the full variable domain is ETGVTQSPTHLIKTRGQQVTLRCSSQSGHNTVSWYQQALGQGPQFIFQYYREEENGRGNFPPRFSGLQFPNYSSELNVNALELDDSALYLCASSSSGGPQETQYFGPGTRLLVL.

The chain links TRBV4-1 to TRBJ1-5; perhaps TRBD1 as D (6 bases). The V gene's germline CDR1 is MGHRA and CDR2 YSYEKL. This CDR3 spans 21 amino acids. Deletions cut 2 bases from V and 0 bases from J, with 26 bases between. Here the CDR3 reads CASSQRGIRGRGYYSNQPQHF. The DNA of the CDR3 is TGCGCCAGCAGCCAAAGAGGTATCAGGGGACGAGGATACTATAGCAATCAGCCCCAGCATTTT.

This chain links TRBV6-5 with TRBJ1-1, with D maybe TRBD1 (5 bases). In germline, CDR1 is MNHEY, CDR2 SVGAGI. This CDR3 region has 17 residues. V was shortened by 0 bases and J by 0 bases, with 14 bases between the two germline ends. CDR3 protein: CASSYSARASLNTEAFF. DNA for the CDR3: TGTGCCAGCAGTTACTCGGCCAGGGCCTCCCTGAACACTGAAGCTTTCTTT.

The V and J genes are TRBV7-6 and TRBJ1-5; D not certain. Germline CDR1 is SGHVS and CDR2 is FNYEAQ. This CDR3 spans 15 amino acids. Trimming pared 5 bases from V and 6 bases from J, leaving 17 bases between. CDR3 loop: CASSPTPAAGQPQHF. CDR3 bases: TGTGCCAGCAGCCCCACCCCCGCAGCTGGTCAGCCCCAGCATTTT.

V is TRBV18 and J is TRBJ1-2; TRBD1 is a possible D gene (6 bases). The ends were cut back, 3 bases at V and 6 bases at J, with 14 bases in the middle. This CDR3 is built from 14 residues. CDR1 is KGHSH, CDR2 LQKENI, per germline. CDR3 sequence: CASSPSGTLNGYTF. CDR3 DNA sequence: TGTGCCAGCTCACCCTCGGGGACACTTAATGGCTACACCTTC.

CDR3 residues: CAWSVGPRWTGDLSPLHF. CDR3 coding DNA: TGTGCCTGGAGTGTAGGTCCCCGTTGGACAGGGGATTTGTCACCCCTCCACTTT. The V call is TRBV30, the J call TRBJ1-6, with TRBD1 matching over 9 bases. With 0 bases clipped from V and 10 bases from J, the junction kept 16 bases outside the gene matches. CDR3 length: 18 amino acids. The germline V gene encodes CDR1 GTSNPN and CDR2 SVGIG (reference sequence).

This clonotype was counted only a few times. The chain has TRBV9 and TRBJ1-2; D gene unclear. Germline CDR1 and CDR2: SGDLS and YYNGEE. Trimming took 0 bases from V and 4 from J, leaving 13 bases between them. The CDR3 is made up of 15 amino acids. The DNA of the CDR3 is TGTGCCAGCAGCGTAGTAGGGAGGCCGGTCTATGGCTACACCTTC. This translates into CASSVVGRPVYGYTF.

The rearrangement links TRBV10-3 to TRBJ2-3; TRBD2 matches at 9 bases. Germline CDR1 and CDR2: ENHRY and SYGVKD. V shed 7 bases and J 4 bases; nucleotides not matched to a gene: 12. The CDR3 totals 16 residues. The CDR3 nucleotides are TGTGCCATCAAGGAAACCGAGACTAGCGGCCCAGATACGCAGTATTTT. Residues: CAIKETETSGPDTQYF.

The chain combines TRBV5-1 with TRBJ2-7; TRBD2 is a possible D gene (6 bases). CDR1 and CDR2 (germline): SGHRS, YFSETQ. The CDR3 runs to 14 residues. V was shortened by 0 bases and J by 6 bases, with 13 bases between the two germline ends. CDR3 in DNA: TGCGCCAGCAGCTTGGGGCGGGGTGGTCTCGAGCAGTACTTC. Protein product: CASSLGRGGLEQYF.

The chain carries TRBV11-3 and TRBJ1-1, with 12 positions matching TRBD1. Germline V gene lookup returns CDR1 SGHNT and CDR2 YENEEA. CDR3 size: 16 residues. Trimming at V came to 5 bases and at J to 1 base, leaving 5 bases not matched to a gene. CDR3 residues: CASSKGTGGWNTEAFF. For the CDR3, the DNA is TGTGCCAGCAGCAAAGGGACAGGGGGCTGGAACACTGAAGCTTTCTTT.

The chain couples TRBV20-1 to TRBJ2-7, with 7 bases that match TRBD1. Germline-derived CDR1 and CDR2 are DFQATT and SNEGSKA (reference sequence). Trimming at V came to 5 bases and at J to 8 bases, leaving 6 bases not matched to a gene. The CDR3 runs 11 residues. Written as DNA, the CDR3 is TGCAGTGCTGGTCGGGACAGTCAGCAGTACTTC. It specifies CSAGRDSQQYF.

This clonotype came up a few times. The CDR3 DNA is TGTGCCAGCTCACCGGACAGATACTCTACGAAGGGGCAGTACTTC. Its protein is CASSPDRYSTKGQYF. This chain connects TRBV18 to TRBJ2-7; TRBD1 is a possible D gene (6 bases). Germline loops: CDR1 KGHSH, CDR2 LQKENI. Trimming removed 3 bases at V and 9 bases at J, with 21 bases between. The CDR3 is 15 residues long.

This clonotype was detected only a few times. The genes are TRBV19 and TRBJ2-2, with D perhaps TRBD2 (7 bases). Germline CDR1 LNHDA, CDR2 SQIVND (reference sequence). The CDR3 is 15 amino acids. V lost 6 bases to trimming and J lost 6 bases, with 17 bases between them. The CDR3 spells CASRKRGGVPGELFF. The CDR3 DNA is TGTGCCAGTAGGAAGAGGGGGGGTGTGCCCGGGGAGCTGTTTTTT.

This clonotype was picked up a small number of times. This chain's CDR3 is CASSEERGEKGELFF. Written as DNA, the CDR3 is TGTGCCAGCAGTGAGGAGCGGGGGGAAAAAGGGGAGCTGTTTTTT. The chain employs TRBV2 and TRBJ2-2; 9 nucleotides line up with TRBD2. The CDR3 has 15 amino acids. Germline-derived CDR1 and CDR2 are SNHLY and FYNNEI. V lost 3 bases, J lost 8 bases, and 7 bases stayed unmatched.

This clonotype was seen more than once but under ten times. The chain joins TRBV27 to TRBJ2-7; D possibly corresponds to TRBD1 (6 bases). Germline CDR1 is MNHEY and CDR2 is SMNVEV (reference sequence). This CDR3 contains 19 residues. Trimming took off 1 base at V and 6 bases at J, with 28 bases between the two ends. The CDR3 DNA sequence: TGTGCCAGCAGTTTATATGGGACACACGATTCCCCCCAGGTGGGCGAGCAGTACTTC. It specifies CASSLYGTHDSPQVGEQYF.

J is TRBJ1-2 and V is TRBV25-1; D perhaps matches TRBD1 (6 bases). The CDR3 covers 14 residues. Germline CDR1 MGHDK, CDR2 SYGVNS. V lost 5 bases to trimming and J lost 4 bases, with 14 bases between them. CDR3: CASSTPTGAYGYTF. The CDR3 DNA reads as TGTGCCAGCAGTACCCCGACAGGTGCCTATGGCTACACCTTC.

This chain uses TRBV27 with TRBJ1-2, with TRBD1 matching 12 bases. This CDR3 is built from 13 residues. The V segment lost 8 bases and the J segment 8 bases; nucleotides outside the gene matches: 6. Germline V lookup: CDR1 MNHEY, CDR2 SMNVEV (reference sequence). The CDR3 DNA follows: TGTGCCAGCGCGGGACAGGGGGCGAGGGGCTACACCTTC. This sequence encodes CASAGQGARGYTF.

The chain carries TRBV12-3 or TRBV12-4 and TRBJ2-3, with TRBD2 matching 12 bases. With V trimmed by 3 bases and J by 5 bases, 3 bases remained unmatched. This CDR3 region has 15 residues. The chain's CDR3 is CASSFPSGGEDTQYF. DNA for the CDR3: TGTGCCAGCAGTTTCCCTAGCGGGGGGGAAGATACGCAGTATTTT.

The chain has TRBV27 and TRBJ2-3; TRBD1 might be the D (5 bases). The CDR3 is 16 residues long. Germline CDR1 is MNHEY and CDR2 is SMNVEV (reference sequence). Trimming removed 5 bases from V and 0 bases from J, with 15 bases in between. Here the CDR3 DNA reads TGTGCCAGCAGTCCTCAGGGCATCCCTAGCACAGATACGCAGTATTTT. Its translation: CASSPQGIPSTDTQYF.